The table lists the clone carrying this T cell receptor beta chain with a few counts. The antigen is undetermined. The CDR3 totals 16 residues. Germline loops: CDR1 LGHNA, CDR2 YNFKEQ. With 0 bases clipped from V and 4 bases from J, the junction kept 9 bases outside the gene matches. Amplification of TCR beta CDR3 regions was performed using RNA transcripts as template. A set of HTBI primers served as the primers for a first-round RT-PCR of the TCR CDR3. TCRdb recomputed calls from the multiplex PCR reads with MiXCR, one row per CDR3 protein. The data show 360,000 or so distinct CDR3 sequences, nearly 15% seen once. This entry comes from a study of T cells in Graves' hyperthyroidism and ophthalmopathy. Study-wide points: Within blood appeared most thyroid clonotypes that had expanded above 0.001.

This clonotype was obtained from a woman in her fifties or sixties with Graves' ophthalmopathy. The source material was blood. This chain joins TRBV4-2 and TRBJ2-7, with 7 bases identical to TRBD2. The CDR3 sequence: CASSQDTSGAYYEQYF. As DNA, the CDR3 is TGTGCCAGCAGCCAAGATACCAGCGGGGCCTATTACGAGCAGTACTTC.